The 22 T cell receptor beta chains reported below all come from one sample, sequenced in a study of blood T cell repertoires in COVID-19. Assay: immunoSEQ multiplex PCR; the TCRdb copy retains only in-frame clones and omits some. The sample lists 95,000 to 120,000 clones, over 70% seen once, with roughly 1.4% in the top ten. The sequenced sample was peripheral blood. Source of these receptors: a man aged 45 to 65 with acute or convalescent COVID-19.

J is TRBJ1-2 and V is TRBV20-1; 7 bases match TRBD1. Trimming cost V 1 base and J 14 bases; bases outside gene matches: 7. Germline CDR1 reads DFQATT; CDR2 reads SNEGSKA (reference sequence). This CDR3 has 11 amino acids. This CDR3 is CSARGWDRFTF. CDR3 nucleotide sequence: TGCAGTGCTAGAGGGTGGGACAGATTTACCTTC.

The chain employs TRBV12-3 or TRBV12-4 and TRBJ1-2; TRBD1 agrees at 8 bases. J gave up 6 bases and V 6 bases, and 6 bases lay outside the gene matches. This CDR3 is 13 amino acids long. The chain's CDR3 is CASSRDRGHGYTF. The CDR3 DNA is TGTGCCAGCAGCCGAGACAGGGGTCATGGCTACACCTTC.

This rearrangement joins TRBV28 to TRBJ1-6, with D possibly being TRBD1 (5 bases). Germline CDR1 and CDR2: MDHEN and SYDVKM. The V gene lost 2 bases and the J gene lost 3 bases, with 14 bases spanning the gap. This CDR3 is built from 17 residues. CDR3 sequence: CASSLNRGANYNSPLHF. For the CDR3, the DNA is TGTGCCAGCAGTTTAAATAGGGGTGCCAACTATAATTCACCCCTCCACTTT. Together with reference TRBV28 and TRBJ1-6, the CDR3 gives the full variable domain: DVKVTQSSRYLVKRTGEKVFLECVQDMDHENMFWYRQDPGLGLRLIYFSYDVKMKEKGDIPEGYSVSREKKERFSLILESASTNQTSMYLCASSLNRGANYNSPLHFGNGTRLTVT.

This clone was found once. In DNA, the CDR3 is TGTGCCAGCTCACCACCGAAGGGGGTATCCACTGAAGCTTTCTTT. This sequence encodes CASSPPKGVSTEAFF. The chain employs TRBV18 and TRBJ1-1; a weak D match, TRBD1 (6 bases). Germline V lookup: CDR1 KGHSH, CDR2 LQKENI. This CDR3 contains 15 residues. The V end lost 0 bases, the J end lost 4 bases, and 12 bases lay between the germline ends.

J is TRBJ1-5 and V is TRBV12-3 or TRBV12-4; the D is unclear. The length of the CDR3 is 11 residues. Between the trimmed V and J ends, which lost 5 bases and 4 bases, there was a span of 3 bases. CDR3 nucleotides: TGTGCCAGCAGTATAAATCAGCCCCAGCATTTT. Translation gives CASSINQPQHF.

This chain connects TRBV7-8 to TRBJ1-3, with 7 positions matching TRBD1. The germline V gene has CDR1 SGHVS and CDR2 FQNEAQ. This CDR3 region has 17 residues. Trimming at V came to 4 bases and at J to 4 bases, leaving 13 bases not matched to a gene. The chain's CDR3 is CASSSRTGTVRGNTIYF. For the CDR3, the DNA is TGTGCCAGCAGCTCCCGAACAGGGACAGTTAGGGGAAACACCATATATTTT.

The chain carries TRBV12-3 or TRBV12-4 and TRBJ1-1; D remains unclear. The CDR3 runs 13 residues. V was shortened by 3 bases and J by 2 bases, with 7 bases between the two germline ends. CDR3 nucleotides: TGTGCCAGCAGTTTCACGACAAACACTGAAGCTTTCTTT. Amino acids: CASSFTTNTEAFF.

The gene calls are TRBV6-2 or TRBV6-3 and TRBJ1-2; TRBD1 matches 7 bases. The J segment lost 9 bases and the V segment lost 0 bases, leaving 13 bases of the junction unmatched. CDR1 and CDR2 from the germline V gene are MNHEY and SVGEGT. The CDR3 runs 16 residues. CDR3 nucleotide sequence: TGTGCCAGCAGTTACTCCGGGACAGCGACTAGTGGAAGCTACACCTTC. Protein sequence: CASSYSGTATSGSYTF.

The CDR3 here is CASSLLGGDSNQPQHF. The CDR3 DNA reads as TGTGCCAGCAGCTTACTAGGGGGTGATAGCAATCAGCCCCAGCATTTT. This chain links TRBV6-6 with TRBJ1-5; D possibly corresponds to TRBD1 (6 bases). The CDR3 loop spans 16 amino acids. Trimming stripped 6 bases from V and 0 bases from J, with 15 bases between. CDR1 is MNHNY, CDR2 SVGAGI, per germline (reference sequence).

The rearrangement links TRBV5-1 to TRBJ2-6, with TRBD2 identical over 8 bases. Germline lookup yields CDR1 SGHRS and CDR2 YFSETQ. With V trimmed by 4 bases and J by 2 bases, 5 bases remained unmatched. The CDR3 is made up of 16 amino acids. CDR3: CASSNRGGAGANVLTF. CDR3 DNA sequence: TGCGCCAGCAGCAACCGGGGGGGCGCTGGGGCCAACGTCCTGACTTTC.

This sequence joins TRBV5-1 and TRBJ2-2; 7 positions match TRBD1. The V gene end was trimmed by 4 bases and the J gene end by 2 bases; junction bases not matched to a gene: 8. The germline gives CDR1 SGHRS, CDR2 YFSETQ. This CDR3 region has 16 residues. The CDR3 coding sequence is TGCGCCAGCAGCCTGGCCGGACAGGTTAACACCGGGGAGCTGTTTTTT. The encoded protein is CASSLAGQVNTGELFF.

The V and J genes are TRBV5-1 and TRBJ1-4; D remains unclear. The CDR3 is 15 amino acids. The ends were cut back, 1 base at V and 7 bases at J, with 14 bases in the middle. Germline V gene lookup returns CDR1 SGHRS and CDR2 YFSETQ. CDR3 DNA: TGCGCCAGCAGCTTGATAGTTGGAGGGATTGAAAAACTGTTTTTT. Translation gives CASSLIVGGIEKLFF.

This clone has only one observation. The V gene is TRBV30, the J gene TRBJ1-1, with D perhaps TRBD1 (6 bases). In germline, CDR1 is GTSNPN, CDR2 SVGIG (reference sequence). CDR3 length: 14 residues. V was pared by 0 bases and J by 1 base, with 9 bases between. The CDR3 reads CAWSVGGQNTEAFF. The CDR3 bases are TGTGCCTGGAGTGTGGGGGGGCAGAACACTGAAGCTTTCTTT.

This rearrangement joins TRBV5-1 to TRBJ1-4, with TRBD1 identical over 7 bases. CDR3 length: 14 residues. The germline V gene encodes CDR1 SGHRS and CDR2 YFSETQ. After removal of 0 bases from V and 7 bases from J, the junction contained 3 bases not matched to a gene. The CDR3 protein is CASSLGQGSEKLFF. DNA of the CDR3: TGCGCCAGCAGCTTGGGACAGGGAAGTGAAAAACTGTTTTTT. The variable domain in full, completed from reference TRBV5-1 and TRBJ1-4, reads KAGVTQTPRYLIKTRGQQVTLSCSPISGHRSVSWYQQTPGQGLQFLFEYFSETQRNKGNFPGRFSGRQFSNSRSEMNVSTLELGDSALYLCASSLGQGSEKLFFGSGTQLSVL.

The table lists this clone with a few counts. V is TRBV5-1 and J is TRBJ1-6; D is uncertain. The CDR3 totals 15 residues. Germline assignment: CDR1 SGHRS and CDR2 YFSETQ. V lost 0 bases, J lost 6 bases, and 10 bases lay in between. This CDR3 is CASSLDPTGNSPLHF. Here the CDR3 DNA reads TGCGCCAGCAGCTTGGACCCAACCGGTAATTCACCCCTCCACTTT.

This clone has a handful of counts. The rearrangement joins TRBV5-1 to TRBJ2-2; 9 bases are a match to TRBD2. Germline V CDR1 and CDR2: SGHRS, YFSETQ. The CDR3 has 14 amino acids. After removal of 3 bases from V and 6 bases from J, the junction contained 3 bases not matched to a gene. The CDR3 DNA reads as TGCGCCAGCAGCTGGGGGACTAGCCCCGGGGAGCTGTTTTTT. Translated, it gives CASSWGTSPGELFF.

The V gene is TRBV18, the J gene TRBJ2-1; 8 nucleotides line up with TRBD2. Looked up from germline, CDR1 is KGHSH and CDR2 is LQKENI. Trimming took 3 bases from V and 8 from J; bases not matched to a gene: 9. The CDR3 is 15 residues long. For the CDR3, the DNA is TGTGCCAGCTCACCCTTGTCGGGGGGGCCGTATGAGCAGTTCTTC. It specifies CASSPLSGGPYEQFF. Looking up the rest from reference TRBV18 and TRBJ2-1 gives the full variable domain: NAGVMQNPRHLVRRRGQEARLRCSPMKGHSHVYWYRQLPEEGLKFMVYLQKENIIDESGMPKERFSAEFPKEGPSILRIQQVVRGDSAAYFCASSPLSGGPYEQFFGPGTRLTVL.

V and J are TRBV15 and TRBJ2-2, with 8 bases matching TRBD2. V was pared by 0 bases and J by 2 bases, with 5 bases of the junction left unmatched. Germline values: CDR1 LNHNV, CDR2 YYDKDF (reference sequence). The CDR3 length is 17 residues. In DNA form, the CDR3 reads TGTGCCACCAGCAGAGACGGCGCGGGGGGAAACACCGGGGAGCTGTTTTTT. Its protein product is CATSRDGAGGNTGELFF. The whole variable domain, filled in from reference TRBV15 and TRBJ2-2, reads DAMVIQNPRYQVTQFGKPVTLSCSQTLNHNVMYWYQQKSSQAPKLLFHYYDKDFNNEADTPDNFQSRRPNTSFCFLDIRSPGLGDTAMYLCATSRDGAGGNTGELFFGEGSRLTVL.

The chain is built from TRBV7-9 and TRBJ1-1; D possibly corresponds to TRBD1 (6 bases). Trimming took 5 bases from V and 4 from J, leaving 14 bases between them. CDR1 is SEHNR and CDR2 is FQNEAQ in the germline V gene (reference sequence). The CDR3 consists of 14 residues. The CDR3 sequence: CASSDSRGSTEAFF. The DNA of the CDR3 is TGTGCCAGCAGCGACAGCAGGGGAAGCACTGAAGCTTTCTTT.

The chain joins TRBV29-1 to TRBJ1-2; D not certain. Germline loops: CDR1 SQVTM, CDR2 ANQGSEA. The CDR3 totals 12 residues. V was cut by 7 bases and J by 8 bases, with 17 bases left in between. The DNA of the CDR3 is TGCAGCGGGACCGACGGGATGAAGGGCTACACCTTC. Encoded protein: CSGTDGMKGYTF.

The chain recombines TRBV7-2 with TRBJ1-2, with 9 bases that match TRBD1. V lost 5 bases, J lost 6 bases, and 10 bases stayed unmatched. Per the germline V gene, CDR1 is SGHTA and CDR2 is FQGNSA. This CDR3 has 15 amino acids. The DNA of the CDR3 is TGTGCCAGCAGCCCTCCCGGGACAGGGAGTCATGGCTACACCTTC. Translating it yields CASSPPGTGSHGYTF.

About this clone itself: The sample contains more than one DNA sequence encoding this CDR3. The V gene is TRBV5-6, the J gene TRBJ1-2, with D perhaps TRBD1 (6 bases). The length of the CDR3 is 12 residues. Germline CDR1 SGHDT, CDR2 YYEEEE. V lost 0 bases to trimming and J lost 8 bases, with 8 bases between them. CDR3 amino acids: CASSLGQGGYTF. The CDR3 bases are TGTGCCAGCAGCTTGGGTCAGGGGGGCTACACCTTC.